The clone carrying this T cell receptor (beta chain) was picked up many times. Molecular barcoding with unique molecular identifiers was used for the TCRbeta library. TCRdb reprocessed the PCR reads with MiXCR, giving one entry per CDR3 protein. This sample has roughly 100,000 distinct CDR3 sequences, with approximately 8.4% found just once. The sample is drawn from a study of T-cell reconstitution after alpha-beta-depleted transplantation in children. Trimming cost V 6 bases and J 7 bases; bases outside gene matches: 10. This CDR3 contains 15 residues. CDR1 SGHTA and CDR2 FQGNSA come from the germline V gene.

Sequenced material: PBMCs from the stem cell graft donor, taken from the stem cell graft. The clonotype originates from a human donor who donated a stem cell graft to a child with congenital amegakaryocytic thrombocytopenia. The chain joins TRBV7-2 to TRBJ2-2; 8 bases match TRBD2. The CDR3: CASSLDSGTGGELFF. The CDR3 nucleotides read TGTGCCAGCAGTCTGGATAGCGGGACGGGCGGGGAGCTGTTTTTT.